Below are 7 T cell receptor beta chains sequenced from a single sample in a study of T cells in Graves' hyperthyroidism and ophthalmopathy. Researchers amplified the TCR beta CDR3 regions from RNA transcripts. RT-PCR in the first round (using the HTBI primer set) targeted the TCR CDR3. TCRdb re-analysed the multiplex PCR reads in MiXCR, keeping a single row per CDR3 protein. Here the sample spans 450,000 to 700,000 distinct CDR3 sequences, 40% to 55% being singletons. Sequencing was performed on peripheral blood or thyroid tissue (not recorded which). These receptors were obtained from a woman between 18 and 29 years old with Graves' hyperthyroidism.

The sample holds a few counts of this clonotype. The chain combines TRBV9 with TRBJ1-2, with 9 bases fitting TRBD1. The V gene end was trimmed by 0 bases and the J gene end by 5 bases; junction bases not matched to a gene: 5. Germline loops: CDR1 SGDLS, CDR2 YYNGEE. This CDR3 contains 15 residues. The CDR3 nucleotides are TGTGCCAGCAGCGTAGCTACAGGGACAGGGTATGGCTACACCTTC. As protein: CASSVATGTGYGYTF.

This clonotype was found many times. This chain connects TRBV13 to TRBJ2-7; 8 bases match TRBD1. Per germline, CDR1 PRHDT and CDR2 FYEKMQ (reference sequence). The J segment lost 4 bases and the V segment lost 1 base, leaving 6 bases of the junction unmatched. There are 15 residues in the CDR3. The CDR3 coding sequence is TGTGCCAGCAGCTTAGCTGGGACAGGAGGTTACGAGCAGTACTTC. This encodes CASSLAGTGGYEQYF.

V is TRBV27 and J is TRBJ2-3; maybe TRBD1 (5 bases). This CDR3 is 13 amino acids long. In germline, CDR1 is MNHEY, CDR2 SMNVEV (reference sequence). Trimming took off 3 bases at V and 11 bases at J, with 15 bases between the two ends. The CDR3 protein is CASSFGAESRQYF. The CDR3 nucleotides are TGTGCCAGCAGTTTTGGGGCTGAGTCTCGGCAGTATTTT.

This clonotype was found once. J is TRBJ1-1 and V is TRBV7-3; D unresolved. Per germline, CDR1 SGHTA and CDR2 FQGTGA. The CDR3 extends over 15 amino acids. The V and J ends lost 0 bases and 5 bases respectively, with 13 bases between them. CDR3 sequence reads: CASSLTSEGYTEAFF. The CDR3 nucleotides are TGTGCCAGCAGCTTAACTTCGGAAGGGTATACTGAAGCTTTCTTT.

This clonotype was counted a few times. The chain joins TRBV7-9 to TRBJ2-1, with no clear D. The CDR3 is 15 residues long. V lost 3 bases and J lost 0, with 9 bases in between. Germline V gives CDR1 SEHNR, CDR2 FQNEAQ (reference sequence). The CDR3 loop reads CASSFRLGSYNEQFF. In DNA form, the CDR3 reads TGTGCCAGCAGCTTTAGGCTCGGCTCCTACAATGAGCAGTTCTTC.

A single count supports this clonotype. V is TRBV20-1 and J is TRBJ2-3; 7 positions match TRBD2. After removal of 2 bases from V and 3 bases from J, the junction contained 5 bases not matched to a gene. Germline loops: CDR1 DFQATT, CDR2 SNEGSKA (reference sequence). This CDR3 has 14 amino acids. CDR3 sequence (DNA): TGCAGTGCTAGACGGGGGAGGGCGACAGATACGCAGTATTTT. It is translated as CSARRGRATDTQYF.

This clonotype was seen a few times. The rearrangement joins TRBV7-3 to TRBJ2-1; no reliable D call. This CDR3 is 13 amino acids long. The germline V and J ends were trimmed by 0 bases and 4 bases, with 4 bases remaining between them. CDR1 and CDR2 (germline): SGHTA, FQGTGA. The chain's CDR3 is CASSLTAYNEQFF. In DNA, the CDR3 is TGTGCCAGCAGCTTAACTGCGTACAATGAGCAGTTCTTC.